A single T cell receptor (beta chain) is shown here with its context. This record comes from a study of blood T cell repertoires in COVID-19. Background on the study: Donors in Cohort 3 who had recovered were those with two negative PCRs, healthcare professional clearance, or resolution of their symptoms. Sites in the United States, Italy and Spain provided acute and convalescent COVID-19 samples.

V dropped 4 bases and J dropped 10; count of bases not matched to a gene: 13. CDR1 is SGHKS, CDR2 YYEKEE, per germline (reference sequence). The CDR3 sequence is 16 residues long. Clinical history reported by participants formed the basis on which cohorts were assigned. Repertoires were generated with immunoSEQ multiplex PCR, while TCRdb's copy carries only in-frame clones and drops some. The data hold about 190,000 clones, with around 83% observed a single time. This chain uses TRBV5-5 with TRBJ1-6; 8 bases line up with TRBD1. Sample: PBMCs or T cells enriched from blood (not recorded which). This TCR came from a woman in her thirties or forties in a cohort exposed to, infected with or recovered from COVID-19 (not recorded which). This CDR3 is CASSVNRGIKESPLHF. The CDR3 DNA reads TGTGCCAGCAGCGTAAACAGGGGGATAAAGGAATCACCCCTCCACTTT.